The rows below give T cell receptor beta chains drawn from one sample of a study of blood T cell repertoires in COVID-19. Data came from immunoSEQ multiplex PCR; TCRdb stores just in-frame clones and leaves some out. Of fewer than 50,000 clones listed, roughly 69% were seen once; the top ten hold 6.2%. The sample was peripheral blood. The origin of the receptors is an elderly man with acute or convalescent COVID-19. Each CDR3 is given with its conserved first and last residue. A D gene is named only where the DNA matches it firmly. The listing skips clone size in some rows; elsewhere it reads once, few, many or a size class.

TRBV19	NA	NA	TRBJ2-3	TGTGCCAGTAGCTCAAATCTCCCTAGCGACACAGATACGCAGTATTTT	CASSSNLPSDTDTQYF
TRBV15	NA	NA	TRBJ2-3	TGTGCCACCAGCAGAGACCAGGGCACAGATACGCAGTATTTT	CATSRDQGTDTQYF
TRBV19	few	TRBD2	TRBJ2-1	TGTGCCAGTAGTCCCTGGACTAGCGGAGTCAATGAGCAGTTCTTC	CASSPWTSGVNEQFF
TRBV2	NA	TRBD2	TRBJ2-3	TGTGCCAGCAGTCCCCGTCCGTGGGGGGGTCAAAGAGATACGCAGTATTTT	CASSPRPWGGQRDTQYF
TRBV28	NA	NA	TRBJ1-6	TGTGCCAGCAGTTTGGAGGGGAACTCCTATAATTCACCCCTCCACTTT	CASSLEGNSYNSPLHF
TRBV6-2/TRBV6-3	few	TRBD1	TRBJ1-2	TGTGCCAGCAGTGAGGGACAGCGCTATGGCTACACCTTC	CASSEGQRYGYTF
TRBV2	once	TRBD2	TRBJ2-7	TGTGCCAGCACGGGGGAGGGGATTTCCTACGAGCAGTACTTC	CASTGEGISYEQYF
TRBV7-2	NA	NA	TRBJ2-1	TGTGCCAGCAGCCCCCCTAGGGGATACAATGAGCAGTTCTTC	CASSPPRGYNEQFF
TRBV5-1	NA	TRBD2	TRBJ2-2	TGCGCCAGCAGCTTGTGGAGCGGGAGTCTGAACACCGGGGAGCTGTTTTTT	CASSLWSGSLNTGELFF
TRBV21-1	few	NA	TRBJ1-2	TGTGCCAGCAGCGGGAAGGGGGGGGATGGCGGCTACACCTTC	CASSGKGGDGGYTF
TRBV6-5	NA	NA	TRBJ1-5	TGTGCCAGCAAAACCAGAGGCGGGGAGCGTCAGCCCCAGCATTTT	CASKTRGGERQPQHF
TRBV7-9	NA	NA	TRBJ1-2	TGTGCCAGCAGCTCGCGGACAGCCCTAATGGGCTACACCTTC	CASSSRTALMGYTF
TRBV4-2	NA	TRBD2	TRBJ2-7	TGTGCCAGCAGCCAAGTCGGTGCGGGGGGCGGTTACGAGCAGTACTTC	CASSQVGAGGGYEQYF
TRBV3-1/TRBV3-2	NA	TRBD1	TRBJ1-4	TGTGCCAGCAGCCAAGGGGACAGGGGACGGGGAAGAACTAATGAAAAACTGTTTTTT	CASSQGDRGRGRTNEKLFF
TRBV5-1	NA	TRBD1	TRBJ2-2	TGCGCCAGCAGCTTCGTACAGGGGGCAGGAACCGGGGAGCTGTTTTTT	CASSFVQGAGTGELFF
TRBV29-1	NA	NA	TRBJ1-5	TGCAGCGTTCGAGGTGCCCGCAATCAGCCCCAGCATTTT	CSVRGARNQPQHF
TRBV20-1	few	NA	TRBJ2-3	TGCAGTGCCTGGAGGGCAGATACGCAGTATTTT	CSAWRADTQYF
TRBV18	NA	TRBD1	TRBJ2-2	TGTGCCAGCTCACCACGGACAGGCTACACCGGGGAGCTGTTTTTT	CASSPRTGYTGELFF
TRBV5-4	NA	TRBD1	TRBJ2-2	TGTGCCAGCAGCTTGGGACAGGGTCGCGCCGGGGAGCTGTTTTTT	CASSLGQGRAGELFF
TRBV18	NA	NA	TRBJ2-5	TGTGCCAGCTCACCACAACGGGAGACCCAGTACTTC	CASSPQRETQYF
TRBV7-3	NA	NA	TRBJ2-3	TGTGCCAGCAGCTTAATTGGGGGGGATACGCAGTATTTT	CASSLIGGDTQYF
TRBV6-1	NA	TRBD2	TRBJ2-2	TGTGCCAGCAGTGGACTAGCGGGGGGGAACACCGGGGAGCTGTTTTTT	CASSGLAGGNTGELFF
TRBV27	few	NA	TRBJ1-2	TGTGCCAGCAGTTTATCCCCCCCGGCGGGGGGCCTATCTCCCTATGGCTACACCTTC	CASSLSPPAGGLSPYGYTF
TRBV6-2/TRBV6-3	NA	TRBD1	TRBJ1-2	TGTGCCAGCAGTTACTCGTATCACAGGGGAAGTGGAAACTATGGCTACACCTTC	CASSYSYHRGSGNYGYTF
TRBV5-4	once	TRBD1	TRBJ1-1	TGTGCCAGCAGCCATGACAGGGGGAACACTGAAGCTTTCTTT	CASSHDRGNTEAFF
TRBV11-2	NA	NA	TRBJ2-1	TGTGCCAGCAGCTTACGCTACAATGAGCAGTTCTTC	CASSLRYNEQFF
TRBV19	once	TRBD1	TRBJ2-5	TGTGCCAGTAGTTACAACGACAGGGATGGGGAGACCCAGTACTTC	CASSYNDRDGETQYF
TRBV6-5	NA	NA	TRBJ2-3	TGTGCCAGCAGAGCGTCCGGCGAGGATACGCAGTATTTT	CASRASGEDTQYF
TRBV4-1	NA	TRBD1	TRBJ1-6	TGCGCCAGCAGCCCCCGGGACAGCTATAATTCACCCCTCCACTTT	CASSPRDSYNSPLHF
TRBV2	few	TRBD1	TRBJ1-2	TGTGCCAGCACTCCGGGACAGGGGGTTGGTTCTAACTATGGCTACACCTTC	CASTPGQGVGSNYGYTF
TRBV7-2	NA	TRBD2	TRBJ2-5	TGTGCCAGCAGCTTAGGGTCTAGCGGAAAACAAGAGACCCAGTACTTC	CASSLGSSGKQETQYF
TRBV5-1	NA	TRBD1	TRBJ2-7	TGCGCCAGCAGCTTGGCCGGGGACAGGAGGTCCTACGAGCAGTACTTC	CASSLAGDRRSYEQYF
TRBV4-2	NA	NA	TRBJ2-3	TGTGCCAGCAGCCAAGAACTCACAGATACGCAGTATTTT	CASSQELTDTQYF
TRBV5-5	NA	TRBD1	TRBJ1-2	TGTGCCACAACACGGACAGGGGGAGGGGGCTACACCTTC	CATTRTGGGGYTF
TRBV7-9	NA	NA	TRBJ1-4	TGTGCCAGCAGCTTAGCCTCCCCTGCAACTAATGAAAAACTGTTTTTT	CASSLASPATNEKLFF
TRBV7-2	few	NA	TRBJ2-3	TGTGCCAGCAGCCCCAGGGGCCCGGGGACGGGGACAGATACGCAGTATTTT	CASSPRGPGTGTDTQYF
TRBV5-1	NA	TRBD1	TRBJ2-2	TGCGCCAGCAGCTTGGCACAGGGGGTAACCGGGGAGCTGTTTTTT	CASSLAQGVTGELFF
TRBV7-2	NA	TRBD1	TRBJ1-2	TGTGCCAGCAGTTTTAGGGACAGTTCCCTAGGGTATGGCTACACCTTC	CASSFRDSSLGYGYTF
TRBV4-1	once	TRBD2	TRBJ2-1	TGCGCCAGCAGCCACCGAGCGGGGTTGGGCGACAATGAGCAGTTCTTC	CASSHRAGLGDNEQFF
TRBV2	NA	TRBD2	TRBJ2-3	TGTGCCAGCAACTCCGGGACTAGCGGGGCCACAGATACGCAGTATTTT	CASNSGTSGATDTQYF
TRBV5-6	NA	TRBD2	TRBJ2-7	TGTGCCAGCAGCCCTGGGACTAGCGGGATCTACGAGCAGTACTTC	CASSPGTSGIYEQYF
TRBV6-5	few	TRBD2	TRBJ2-3	TGTGCCAGCAGTCTAGCGGGGGGGCAAGATACGCAGTATTTT	CASSLAGGQDTQYF
TRBV11-3	NA	NA	TRBJ1-2	TGTGCCAGCAGCCCGACTCCCGGGACTGACTATGGCTACACCTTC	CASSPTPGTDYGYTF
TRBV7-2	NA	TRBD2	TRBJ2-4	TGTGCCAGCAGGCAACCGACTAGCGGGATAGCCAAAAACATTCAGTACTTC	CASRQPTSGIAKNIQYF
TRBV9	NA	TRBD2	TRBJ2-3	TGTGCCAGCAGCGGACTAGCGGGGGGTCTCACAGATACGCAGTATTTT	CASSGLAGGLTDTQYF
TRBV5-8	NA	TRBD1	TRBJ1-5	TGTGCCAGCAGTTCCGGGACAGGGGGCGTTCAGCCCCAGCATTTT	CASSSGTGGVQPQHF
TRBV30	NA	NA	TRBJ1-6	TGTGCCTGGAGTGTAAACAGGGATTCACCCCTCCACTTT	CAWSVNRDSPLHF
TRBV10-2	NA	TRBD2	TRBJ2-1	TGCGCCAGCACCGCCTCAACGGGAGGGGACAATGAGCAGTTCTTC	CASTASTGGDNEQFF
TRBV9	NA	TRBD2	TRBJ2-5	TGTGCCAGCAGCTCCTCGGGGGGGACTAGGAACGTTGCCCAAGAGACCCAGTACTTC	CASSSSGGTRNVAQETQYF
TRBV7-2	NA	NA	TRBJ2-1	TGTGCCAGCAGCTTAGCCCAACTAGCTATGCAGTTCTTC	CASSLAQLAMQFF
TRBV24-1	few	NA	TRBJ2-2	TGTGCCACCAGTGATAGCCAGGATAACACCGGGGAGCTGTTTTTT	CATSDSQDNTGELFF
TRBV6-5	few	NA	TRBJ1-1	TGTGCCAGCAGTTACTACAGTCGAGCTTTCTTT	CASSYYSRAFF
TRBV24-1	NA	NA	TRBJ1-2	TGTGCCACCAGCTCCGGTCGAGGCTATGGCTACACCTTC	CATSSGRGYGYTF
TRBV6-5	NA	NA	TRBJ1-1	TGTGCCAGCAGCCACAGGGAGATGTACACTGAAGCTTTCTTT	CASSHREMYTEAFF
TRBV15	NA	NA	TRBJ1-2	TGTGCCACCAGCAGAGATAAGGCAGACCGAGGAGGCTACACCTTC	CATSRDKADRGGYTF
TRBV7-2	few	TRBD1	TRBJ1-6	TGTGCCAGCAGCTCCCGGGACAGGCGGAATTCACCCCTCCACTTT	CASSSRDRRNSPLHF
TRBV5-8	few	TRBD2	TRBJ2-3	TGTGCCAGCAGCATGGGACTAGCGGGAACTAATACGCAGTATTTT	CASSMGLAGTNTQYF
TRBV5-4	many	TRBD1	TRBJ2-1	TGTGCCAGCAGTCCTCCGGGGACAGCCTACAATGAGCAGTTCTTC	CASSPPGTAYNEQFF
TRBV4-1	NA	TRBD1	TRBJ1-2	TGCGCCAGCAGCCCGCGGACAGGGGAATATGGCTACACCTTC	CASSPRTGEYGYTF
TRBV10-3	NA	NA	TRBJ1-2	TGTGCCATCAAGGAGACCTATGGCTACACCTTC	CAIKETYGYTF